This entry is about one T cell receptor (beta chain). CDR1 is LNHDA and CDR2 is SQIVND in the germline V gene (reference sequence). The CDR3 sequence is 14 residues long. V gave up 5 bases and J gave up 8 bases, with 18 bases separating them. Amplification of TCR beta CDR3 regions used RNA as the template. Initially, a first-round RT-PCR of the TCR CDR3 employed the HTBI primer set. TCRdb analysed the multiplex PCR reads with MiXCR anew, one entry per CDR3 protein. The sample lists a few hundred thousand distinct CDR3 sequences, approximately 44% occurring once. The sample is drawn from a study of T cells in Graves' hyperthyroidism and ophthalmopathy.

This clonotype was sampled from a woman aged 18-29 years with Graves' hyperthyroidism. Sequencing used peripheral blood or thyroid tissue (not recorded which). The rearrangement joins TRBV19 to TRBJ1-2, with D unclear. As DNA, the CDR3 is TGTGCCAGTAGTCCCGTGGGTCCCGGCGAGGGCTACACCTTC. The encoded protein is CASSPVGPGEGYTF.